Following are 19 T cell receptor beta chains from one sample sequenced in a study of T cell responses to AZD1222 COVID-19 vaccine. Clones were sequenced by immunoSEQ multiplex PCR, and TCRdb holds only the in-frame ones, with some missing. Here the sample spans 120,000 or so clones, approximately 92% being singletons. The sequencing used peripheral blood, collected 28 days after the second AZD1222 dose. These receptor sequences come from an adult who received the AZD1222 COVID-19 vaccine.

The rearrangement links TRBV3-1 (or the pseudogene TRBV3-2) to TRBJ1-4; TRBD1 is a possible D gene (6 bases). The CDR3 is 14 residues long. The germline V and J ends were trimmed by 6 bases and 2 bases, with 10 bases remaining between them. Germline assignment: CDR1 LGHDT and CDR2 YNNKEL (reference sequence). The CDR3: CASSRGATNEKLFF. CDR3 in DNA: TGTGCCAGCAGTCGGGGGGCGACTAATGAAAAACTGTTTTTT.

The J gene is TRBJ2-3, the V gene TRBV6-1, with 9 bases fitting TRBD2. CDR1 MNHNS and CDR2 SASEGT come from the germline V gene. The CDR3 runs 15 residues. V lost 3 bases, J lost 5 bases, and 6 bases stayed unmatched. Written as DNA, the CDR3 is TGTGCCAGCAGTGAGGGAGCGGGGGGCCGAGATACGCAGTATTTT. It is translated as CASSEGAGGRDTQYF.

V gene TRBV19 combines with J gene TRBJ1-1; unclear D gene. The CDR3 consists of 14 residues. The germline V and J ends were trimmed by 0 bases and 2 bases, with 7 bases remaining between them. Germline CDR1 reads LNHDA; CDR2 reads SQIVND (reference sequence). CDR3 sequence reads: CASSIDLPNTEAFF. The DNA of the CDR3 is TGTGCCAGTAGTATAGATCTTCCTAACACTGAAGCTTTCTTT.

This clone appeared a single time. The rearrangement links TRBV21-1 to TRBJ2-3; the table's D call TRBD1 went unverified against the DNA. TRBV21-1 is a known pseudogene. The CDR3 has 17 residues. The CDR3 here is CASSTWDRDYHTDTQYF. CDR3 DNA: TGTGCCAGCAGCACATGGGACAGGGACTATCACACAGATACGCAGTATTTT.

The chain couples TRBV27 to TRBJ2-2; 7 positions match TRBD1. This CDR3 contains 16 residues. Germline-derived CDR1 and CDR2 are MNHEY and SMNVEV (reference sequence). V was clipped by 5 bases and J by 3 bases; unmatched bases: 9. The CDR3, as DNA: TGTGCCAGCAGTACCAGACAGGGCGCGGACACCGGGGAGCTGTTTTTT. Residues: CASSTRQGADTGELFF.

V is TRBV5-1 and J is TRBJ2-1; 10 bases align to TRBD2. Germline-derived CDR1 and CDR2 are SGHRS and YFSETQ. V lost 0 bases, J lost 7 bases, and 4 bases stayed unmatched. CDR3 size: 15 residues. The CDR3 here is CASSLEAGGRNEQFF. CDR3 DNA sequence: TGCGCCAGCAGCTTGGAAGCGGGGGGGCGGAATGAGCAGTTCTTC.

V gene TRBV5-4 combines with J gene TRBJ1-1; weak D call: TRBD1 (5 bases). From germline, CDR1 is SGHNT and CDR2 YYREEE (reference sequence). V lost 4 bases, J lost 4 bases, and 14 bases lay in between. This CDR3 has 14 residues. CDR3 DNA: TGTGCCAGCAGCATCGGGCCGGGGGTCACTGAAGCTTTCTTT. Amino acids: CASSIGPGVTEAFF.

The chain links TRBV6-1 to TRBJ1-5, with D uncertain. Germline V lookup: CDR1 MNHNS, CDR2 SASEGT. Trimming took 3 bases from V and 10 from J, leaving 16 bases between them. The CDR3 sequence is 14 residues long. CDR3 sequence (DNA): TGTGCCAGCAGTGAGGAAAGGATTTTTTCACCCCAGCATTTT. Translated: CASSEERIFSPQHF.

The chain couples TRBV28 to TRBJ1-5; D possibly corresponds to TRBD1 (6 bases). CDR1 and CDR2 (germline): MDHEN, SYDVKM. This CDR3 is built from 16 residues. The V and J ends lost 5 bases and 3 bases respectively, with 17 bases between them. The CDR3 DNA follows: TGTGCCAGCAGTGGGACCGGGACATACATCAATCAGCCCCAGCATTTT. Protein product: CASSGTGTYINQPQHF.

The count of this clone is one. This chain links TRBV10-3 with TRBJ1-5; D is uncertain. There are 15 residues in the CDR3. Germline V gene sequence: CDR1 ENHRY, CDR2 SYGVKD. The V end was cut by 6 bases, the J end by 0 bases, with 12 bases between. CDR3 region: CAISSTTYSNQPQHF. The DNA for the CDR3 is TGTGCCATCAGCTCGACAACCTATAGCAATCAGCCCCAGCATTTT.

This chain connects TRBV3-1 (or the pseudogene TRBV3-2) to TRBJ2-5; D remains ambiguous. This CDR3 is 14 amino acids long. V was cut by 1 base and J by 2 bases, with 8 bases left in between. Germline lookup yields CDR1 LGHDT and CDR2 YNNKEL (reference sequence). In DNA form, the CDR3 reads TGTGCCAGCAGCCAAGGAGACGGTCAAGAGACCCAGTACTTC. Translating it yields CASSQGDGQETQYF.

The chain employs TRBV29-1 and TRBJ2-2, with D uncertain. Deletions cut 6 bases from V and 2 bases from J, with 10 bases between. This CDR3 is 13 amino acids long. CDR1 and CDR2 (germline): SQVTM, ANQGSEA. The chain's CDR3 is CSVLHKNTGELFF. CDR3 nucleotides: TGCAGCGTGTTACACAAAAACACCGGGGAGCTGTTTTTT.

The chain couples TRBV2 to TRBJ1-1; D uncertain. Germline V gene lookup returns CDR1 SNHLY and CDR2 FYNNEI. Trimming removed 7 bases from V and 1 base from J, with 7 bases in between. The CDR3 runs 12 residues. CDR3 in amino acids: CASIAGNTEAFF. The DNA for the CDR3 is TGTGCCAGCATTGCAGGGAACACTGAAGCTTTCTTT.

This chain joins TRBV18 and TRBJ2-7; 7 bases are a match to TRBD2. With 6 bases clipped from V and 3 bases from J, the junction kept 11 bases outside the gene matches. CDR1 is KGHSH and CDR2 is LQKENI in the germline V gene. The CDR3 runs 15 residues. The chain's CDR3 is CASSLTVGGDYEQYF. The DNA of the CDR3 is TGTGCCAGCTCGTTAACCGTGGGGGGGGACTACGAGCAGTACTTC.

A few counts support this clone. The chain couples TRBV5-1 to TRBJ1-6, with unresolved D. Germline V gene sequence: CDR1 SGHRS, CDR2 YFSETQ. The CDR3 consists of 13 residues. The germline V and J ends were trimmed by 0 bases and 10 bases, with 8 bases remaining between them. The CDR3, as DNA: TGCGCCAGCAGCTTGGATGAGACATCACCCCTCCACTTT. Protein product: CASSLDETSPLHF.

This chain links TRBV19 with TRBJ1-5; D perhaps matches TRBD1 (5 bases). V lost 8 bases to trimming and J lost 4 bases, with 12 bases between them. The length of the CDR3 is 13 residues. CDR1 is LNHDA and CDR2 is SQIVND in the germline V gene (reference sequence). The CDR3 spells CASLGLWNQPQHF. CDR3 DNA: TGTGCCAGTTTGGGACTTTGGAATCAGCCCCAGCATTTT.

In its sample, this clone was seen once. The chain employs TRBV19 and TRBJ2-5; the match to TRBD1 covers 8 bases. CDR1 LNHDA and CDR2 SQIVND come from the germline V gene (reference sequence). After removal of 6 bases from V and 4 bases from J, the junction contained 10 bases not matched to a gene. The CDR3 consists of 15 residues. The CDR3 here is CASSPGYGQGETQYF. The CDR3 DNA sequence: TGTGCCAGTAGCCCAGGGTACGGACAGGGAGAGACCCAGTACTTC.

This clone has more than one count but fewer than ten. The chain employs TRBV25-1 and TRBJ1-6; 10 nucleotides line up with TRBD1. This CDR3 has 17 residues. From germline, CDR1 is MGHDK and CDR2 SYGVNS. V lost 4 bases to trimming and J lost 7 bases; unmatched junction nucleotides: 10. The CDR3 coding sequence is TGTGCCAGCAGTGGTAGACAGGGGGCGCGTCCCAATTCACCCCTCCACTTT. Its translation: CASSGRQGARPNSPLHF.

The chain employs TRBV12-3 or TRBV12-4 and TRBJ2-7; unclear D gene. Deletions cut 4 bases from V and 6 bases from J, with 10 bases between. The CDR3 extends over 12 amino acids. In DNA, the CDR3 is TGTGCCAGCAGTTCGAACGTTGCCGAGCAGTACTTC. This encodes CASSSNVAEQYF.